This T cell receptor (beta chain) originates from a study of shared clonotypes between healthy human individuals. About the study: Donors, aged 18 to 49, were a couple of women and three men.

Using immunoSEQ multiplex PCR, the repertoire was profiled, and TCRdb retains in-frame clones only, with some absent. The profile shows 2,500,000 or so clones, just over 90% of them singletons. V was pared by 8 bases and J by 2 bases, with 12 bases between. The germline gives CDR1 WSHSY, CDR2 SAAADI. The length of the CDR3 is 13 residues. The sample comprised naive CD4+ T cells sorted from blood. Subset meaning: CD45RA+ positively selected. This clonotype originated in a man aged 18 to 29 in good health. The chain has TRBV10-2 and TRBJ2-5, with D possibly being TRBD1 (6 bases). DNA of the CDR3: TGCGCCAGCGTAGACAGGAAACAAGAGACCCAGTACTTC. Amino acids: CASVDRKQETQYF.